These 21 T cell receptor beta chains came from one sample sequenced in a study of cytomegalovirus exposure and HLA in healthy donors. PCR was performed using 60 Vbeta and 13 Jbeta primers. Only in-frame clones appear in the TCRdb table, and some are missing; sequencing was by immunoSEQ multiplex PCR. The table has under 90,000 clones, roughly 73% seen once; the top ten hold over 2%. Sequenced material: PBMCs. The source of these receptors is a man in his forties in good health and CMV-seronegative.

The J gene is TRBJ2-3, the V gene TRBV30, with a possible D match to TRBD1 (6 bases). This CDR3 contains 14 residues. Germline V CDR1 and CDR2: GTSNPN, SVGIG (reference sequence). Between the trimmed V and J ends, which lost 4 bases and 6 bases, there was a span of 17 bases. This CDR3 is CAWKPGSGVDTQYF. The DNA for the CDR3 is TGTGCCTGGAAGCCCGGGTCAGGGGTCGATACGCAGTATTTT.

V usage is TRBV9 and J usage is TRBJ1-5; D is unclear. Trimming pared 4 bases from V and 2 bases from J, leaving 10 bases between. Germline CDR1 is SGDLS and CDR2 is YYNGEE. The CDR3 extends over 14 amino acids. CDR3 amino acids: CASSPGVRNQPQHF. CDR3 DNA sequence: TGTGCCAGCAGCCCCGGGGTGCGCAATCAGCCCCAGCATTTT.

V gene TRBV7-9 combines with J gene TRBJ2-1; D is uncertain. Trimming pared 4 bases from V and 4 bases from J, leaving 11 bases between. Germline V gene data show CDR1 as SEHNR and CDR2 as FQNEAQ (reference sequence). This CDR3 contains 14 residues. Written as DNA, the CDR3 is TGTGCCAGCAGCTCCCCAGACTCGTACAATGAGCAGTTCTTC. Protein sequence: CASSSPDSYNEQFF.

The chain links TRBV29-1 to TRBJ1-2; TRBD1 matches 7 bases. CDR3 length: 12 amino acids. The J segment lost 4 bases and the V segment lost 4 bases, leaving 3 bases of the junction unmatched. Germline V gene data show CDR1 as SQVTM and CDR2 as ANQGSEA. The CDR3 DNA reads TGCAGCGTTGCCCAGGGGGGCTATGGCTACACCTTC. Amino acid sequence: CSVAQGGYGYTF.

J is TRBJ1-5 and V is TRBV19, with a possible D match to TRBD1 (5 bases). Germline CDR1 reads LNHDA; CDR2 reads SQIVND (reference sequence). V lost 3 bases, J lost 0 bases, and 15 bases lay in between. The CDR3 runs to 17 residues. CDR3 sequence reads: CASSIQSQGSSNQPQHF. In DNA form, the CDR3 reads TGTGCCAGTAGTATCCAAAGCCAGGGTAGTAGCAATCAGCCCCAGCATTTT.

The chain combines TRBV28 with TRBJ2-1; D is uncertain. Trimming pared 2 bases from V and 8 bases from J, leaving 13 bases between. The CDR3 length is 14 residues. The germline V gene has CDR1 MDHEN and CDR2 SYDVKM. This CDR3 is CASSLPQIGDEQFF. The CDR3 coding sequence is TGTGCCAGCAGTTTACCCCAGATCGGAGATGAGCAGTTCTTC.

The table lists this clone with a count of one. The chain uses TRBV7-6 and TRBJ1-2, with TRBD1 matching over 9 bases. The germline CDR1 and CDR2 sequences are SGHVS and FNYEAQ. There are 17 residues in the CDR3. V was pared by 1 base and J by 8 bases, with 14 bases of the junction left unmatched. DNA of the CDR3: TGTGCCAGCAGCTTAGATTCTGTGGGACAGGGAAAGGAAGGCTACACCTTC. Translated: CASSLDSVGQGKEGYTF. The full variable domain, its missing parts supplied by reference TRBV7-6 and TRBJ1-2, is GAGVSQSPRYKVTKRGQDVALRCDPISGHVSLYWYRQALGQGPEFLTYFNYEAQQDKSGLPNDRFSAERPEGSISTLTIQRTEQRDSAMYRCASSLDSVGQGKEGYTFGSGTRLTVV.

This chain's CDR3 is CASSHGQKSNQPQHF. The DNA of the CDR3 is TGCGCCAGCAGCCACGGACAAAAGAGCAATCAGCCCCAGCATTTT. The chain recombines TRBV4-1 with TRBJ1-5, with D perhaps TRBD1 (5 bases). This CDR3 region has 15 residues. Per germline, CDR1 MGHRA and CDR2 YSYEKL. The germline V and J ends were trimmed by 3 bases and 1 base, with 10 bases remaining between them.

The rearrangement joins TRBV6-1 to TRBJ2-2; TRBD1 agrees at 7 bases. The CDR3 extends over 15 amino acids. The germline CDR1 and CDR2 sequences are MNHNS and SASEGT. Trimming removed 7 bases from V and 4 bases from J; junction bases left unmatched: 9. The CDR3 loop reads CASTSQGSITGELFF. The CDR3 DNA follows: TGTGCCAGCACATCACAGGGGTCCATCACCGGGGAGCTGTTTTTT.

The genes are TRBV14 and TRBJ2-1; 10 bases map to TRBD1. The CDR3 has 18 residues. Trimming took 0 bases from V and 3 from J; bases not matched to a gene: 8. Germline V gene lookup returns CDR1 SGHDN and CDR2 FVKESK. Written as DNA, the CDR3 is TGTGCCAGCAGCCAAGATTATCAGGGACAGGGGTTCTACAATGAGCAGTTCTTC. Translation: CASSQDYQGQGFYNEQFF.

This chain connects TRBV5-4 to TRBJ2-7, with 8 bases fitting TRBD1. Trimming at V came to 0 bases and at J to 3 bases, leaving 5 bases not matched to a gene. Germline V gene data show CDR1 as SGHNT and CDR2 as YYREEE (reference sequence). The CDR3 is 15 residues long. The CDR3 sequence is CASSLGSDRDYEQYF. DNA for the CDR3: TGTGCCAGCAGCTTGGGGTCGGACAGGGACTACGAGCAGTACTTC.

This chain connects TRBV23-1 to TRBJ2-7; no definite D call. TRBV23-1 is designated an ORF whose function remains uncertain. V lost 2 bases and J 5 bases, leaving 16 bases between the germline ends. The CDR3 covers 15 residues. The CDR3 protein is CASSQGRPWLNEQYF. CDR3 in DNA: TGCGCCAGCAGTCAAGGCAGGCCCTGGCTAAACGAGCAGTACTTC.

This chain uses TRBV6-1 with TRBJ1-3, with a possible D match to TRBD1 (6 bases). CDR1 is MNHNS and CDR2 is SASEGT in the germline V gene. The length of the CDR3 is 15 residues. The V gene lost 7 bases and the J gene lost 2 bases, with 15 bases spanning the gap. Here the CDR3 reads CASKTGFTPGNTIYF. The CDR3 DNA sequence: TGTGCCAGCAAAACAGGGTTCACGCCTGGAAACACCATATATTTT.

The V call is TRBV10-3, the J call TRBJ1-3; a possible D gene is TRBD1 (5 bases). Germline CDR1 is ENHRY and CDR2 is SYGVKD. V was clipped by 7 bases and J by 2 bases, with 9 bases between them. The CDR3 has 13 amino acids. This chain's CDR3 is CAITPGAGNTIYF. The DNA of the CDR3 is TGTGCCATCACCCCGGGGGCTGGAAACACCATATATTTT.

The rearrangement links TRBV30 to TRBJ2-1, with D perhaps TRBD1 (5 bases). V was trimmed by 7 bases and J by 5 bases, leaving 18 bases between them. The CDR3 consists of 14 residues. CDR1 GTSNPN and CDR2 SVGIG come from the germline V gene (reference sequence). DNA for the CDR3: TGTGCCTCCTCTTTTGCAACAGGCAACAATGAGCAGTTCTTC. It is translated as CASSFATGNNEQFF. Looking up the rest from reference TRBV30 and TRBJ2-1 gives the full variable domain: SQTIHQWPATLVQPVGSPLSLECTVEGTSNPNLYWYRQAAGRGLQLLFYSVGIGQISSEVPQNLSASRPQDRQFILSSKKLLLSDSGFYLCASSFATGNNEQFFGPGTRLTVL.

This clone was counted only a few times. V gene TRBV2 combines with J gene TRBJ2-7; perhaps TRBD1 as D (5 bases). V dropped 5 bases and J dropped 3 bases, with 8 bases sitting between them. The CDR3 spans 12 residues. The germline V gene encodes CDR1 SNHLY and CDR2 FYNNEI. CDR3 nucleotide sequence: TGTGCCAGCAGTTCGACAGACTACGAGCAGTACTTC. As protein: CASSSTDYEQYF.

The chain carries TRBV28 and TRBJ1-2; 7 nucleotides match TRBD1. V dropped 4 bases and J dropped 4; count of bases not matched to a gene: 9. There are 15 residues in the CDR3. Per the germline V gene, CDR1 is MDHEN and CDR2 is SYDVKM. The CDR3, as DNA: TGTGCCAGCAGTTCATTCCAGGGGGACGGCTATGGCTACACCTTC. It yields the protein CASSSFQGDGYGYTF.

The rearrangement uses TRBV19 and TRBJ1-1; tentative D call: TRBD1 (6 bases). Between the trimmed V and J ends, which lost 3 bases and 1 base, there was a span of 15 bases. The germline V gene encodes CDR1 LNHDA and CDR2 SQIVND (reference sequence). CDR3 length: 16 residues. The CDR3 region is CASSMFRGAPNTEAFF. CDR3 DNA: TGTGCCAGTAGTATGTTTCGGGGGGCTCCGAACACTGAAGCTTTCTTT.

V usage is TRBV4-2 and J usage is TRBJ1-5, with D hard to call. Germline V CDR1 and CDR2: LGHNA, YNFKEQ. The length of the CDR3 is 16 residues. V lost 0 bases, J lost 4 bases, and 13 bases lay in between. CDR3 sequence: CASSQDGGRLNQPQHF. The CDR3 DNA reads TGTGCCAGCAGCCAAGATGGTGGCAGGTTGAATCAGCCCCAGCATTTT.

The chain employs TRBV6-5 and TRBJ2-5, with TRBD1 matching over 7 bases. Germline V gene lookup returns CDR1 MNHEY and CDR2 SVGAGI. The CDR3 has 13 amino acids. The trim removed 6 bases at V and 8 bases at J, leaving 9 bases unmatched. The CDR3 loop reads CASRLNRGETQYF. The CDR3 DNA sequence: TGTGCCAGCAGACTTAACAGGGGCGAAACCCAGTACTTC.

The chain joins TRBV7-9 to TRBJ1-1; D is perhaps TRBD1 (6 bases). Between the trimmed V and J ends, which lost 2 bases and 3 bases, there was a span of 13 bases. The CDR3 has 15 amino acids. The germline gives CDR1 SEHNR, CDR2 FQNEAQ (reference sequence). CDR3: CASSLLGRGDTEAFF. CDR3 in DNA: TGTGCCAGCAGCTTACTGGGCAGGGGAGACACTGAAGCTTTCTTT.